The TCR beta chain described here comes from a study of blood T cells in healthy people across ages. Whole-study context: T cells yielded about one barcoded beta molecule per two cells through template switching.

This CDR3 is 13 amino acids long. Germline V gene lookup returns CDR1 SEHNR and CDR2 FQNEAQ (reference sequence). The ends lost 1 base at V and 10 bases at J; junction bases unmatched: 6. In the case of this clonotype: Its antigen remains unidentified.

With a J-beta primer mix and a sample-barcoded 5' primer, a second PCR ran about 7 to 11 cycles. A tag from a template-switch adaptor with 12 random nucleotides marked each cDNA molecule. TCRdb re-analysed the 5' RACE reads in MiXCR, keeping a single row per CDR3 protein. The sample yields 650,000 to 700,000 distinct CDR3 sequences, over 40% seen once. Study results and caveats: Not knowing donor CMV status may have confounded expanded clonotype changes.

V is TRBV7-9 and J is TRBJ1-1; TRBD1 agrees at 7 bases. The sequence was obtained from an elderly woman in good health. What was sequenced was blood. CDR3 DNA: TGTGCCAGCAGCTTAGGGACCGGGACAGCAGCTTTCTTT. Amino acids: CASSLGTGTAAFF.